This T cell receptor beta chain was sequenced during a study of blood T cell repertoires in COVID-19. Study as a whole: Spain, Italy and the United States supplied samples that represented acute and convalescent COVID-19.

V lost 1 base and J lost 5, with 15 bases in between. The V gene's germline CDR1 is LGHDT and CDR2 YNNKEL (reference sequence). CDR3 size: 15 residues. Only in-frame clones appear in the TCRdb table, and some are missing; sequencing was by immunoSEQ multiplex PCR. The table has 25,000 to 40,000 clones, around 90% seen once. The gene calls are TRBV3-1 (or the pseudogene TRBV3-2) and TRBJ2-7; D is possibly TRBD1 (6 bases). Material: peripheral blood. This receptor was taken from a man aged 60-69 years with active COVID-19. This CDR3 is CASSQGILGGDEQYF. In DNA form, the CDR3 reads TGTGCCAGCAGCCAAGGAATTCTTGGGGGCGACGAGCAGTACTTC.